A single sample is the source of the 29 T cell receptor beta chains below, sequenced in a study of metastatic and nonmetastatic thyroid tumors (dated by TCRdb to 2019 to 2021). No treatment had been received by any patient before thyroid surgery. Library creation used PCR. Sequencing was performed on an Illumina HiSeq 4000. In-frame beta chains were kept once TCRdb had trimmed the public reads at Q25 with fastp and called clones with MiXCR. The sample table lists roughly 12,000 clones, 25% to 30% of them with a count of one. The leading ten clones occupy roughly 19% of the sample. Sequenced input: tumor tissue. Source of these receptors: a female donor with papillary thyroid cancer or a benign thyroid nodule (not recorded which). Some clones in this sample may be carry-over from other donors' samples.

This clone was picked up many times. V and J are TRBV11-2 and TRBJ2-1; 7 bases map to TRBD2. Trimming cost V 5 bases and J 9 bases; bases outside gene matches: 13. CDR1 is SGHAT, CDR2 FQNNGV, per germline. The CDR3 has 15 residues. CDR3 sequence: CASSVIAGPTTEQFF. The CDR3 DNA follows: TGTGCCAGCAGCGTAATAGCGGGCCCTACAACTGAGCAGTTCTTC.

This chain links TRBV12-3 or TRBV12-4 with TRBJ1-1; no clear D gene. Trimming removed 1 base from V and 0 bases from J, with 6 bases in between. The CDR3 runs 14 residues. The CDR3 coding sequence is TGTGCCAGCAGTTTAGGCGGAATGAACACTGAAGCTTTCTTT. Protein sequence: CASSLGGMNTEAFF.

This clone is judged medium-sized. The gene calls are TRBV5-5 and TRBJ1-3, with 7 bases aligning to TRBD1. The J segment lost 2 bases and the V segment lost 7 bases, leaving 3 bases of the junction unmatched. There are 13 residues in the CDR3. Germline CDR1 is SGHKS and CDR2 is YYEKEE (reference sequence). CDR3 amino acids: CASLDRAGNTIYF. The CDR3 bases are TGTGCCAGCCTCGACAGGGCTGGAAACACCATATATTTT.

This clone has just a few counts. The rearrangement joins TRBV28 to TRBJ2-5; 12 bases fit TRBD2. The CDR3 spans 15 residues. CDR1 and CDR2 (germline): MDHEN, SYDVKM. Unmatched junction bases numbered 4, after V lost 6 bases and J lost 2 bases. CDR3 coding DNA: TGTGCCAGCAGCGGACTAGCGGGATTTCAAGAGACCCAGTACTTC. It yields the protein CASSGLAGFQETQYF.

The genes are TRBV28 and TRBJ2-1; no definite D call. CDR1 and CDR2 from the germline V gene are MDHEN and SYDVKM. This CDR3 is built from 14 residues. The germline V and J ends were trimmed by 8 bases and 5 bases, with 16 bases remaining between them. This CDR3 is CASQSLPRNNEQFF. CDR3 bases: TGTGCCAGCCAAAGCCTCCCACGGAACAATGAGCAGTTCTTC.

This clone has at least ten counts. The chain has TRBV15 and TRBJ2-1, with D perhaps matching TRBD1 or TRBD2 (6 bases each). CDR1 is LNHNV and CDR2 is YYDKDF in the germline V gene (reference sequence). Trimming removed 6 bases from V and 8 bases from J, with 17 bases in between. The CDR3 has 14 amino acids. CDR3 loop: CATRLRARGDEQFF. The CDR3 coding sequence is TGTGCCACCAGACTTAGAGCTAGGGGGGATGAGCAGTTCTTC.

In this sample, this clone turned up many times. V and J are TRBV5-4 and TRBJ2-2; no reliable D call. With 4 bases removed from V and 7 bases from J, the gap between germline ends came to 8 bases. Germline CDR1 SGHNT, CDR2 YYREEE (reference sequence). The CDR3 runs 12 residues. The CDR3 sequence: CASSRVGGELFF. In DNA, the CDR3 is TGTGCCAGCAGCAGGGTTGGCGGGGAGCTGTTTTTT.

This clone counts as medium-sized. J is TRBJ2-5 and V is TRBV28; D is ambiguous. This CDR3 has 13 residues. V lost 2 bases to trimming and J lost 2 bases, with 6 bases between them. Germline assignment: CDR1 MDHEN and CDR2 SYDVKM. The CDR3 is CASSLMGQETQYF. The CDR3 DNA is TGTGCCAGCAGTTTAATGGGGCAAGAGACCCAGTACTTC.

The chain joins TRBV4-1 to TRBJ1-1; D is possibly TRBD1 (6 bases). V dropped 3 bases and J dropped 3 bases, with 20 bases sitting between them. The CDR3 contains 17 residues. In germline, CDR1 is MGHRA, CDR2 YSYEKL. The CDR3 sequence: CASSHGGAYELDTEAFF. The CDR3 region has the DNA TGCGCCAGCAGCCATGGGGGGGCATATGAGTTGGACACTGAAGCTTTCTTT.

The rearrangement joins TRBV7-2 to TRBJ2-1; possibly TRBD2 for D (5 bases). Per the germline V gene, CDR1 is SGHTA and CDR2 is FQGNSA. The V end was cut by 0 bases, the J end by 5 bases, with 11 bases between. This CDR3 has 15 amino acids. CDR3 nucleotides: TGTGCCAGCAGCTTAGCCTCGGGGTTCAACAATGAGCAGTTCTTC. Amino acid sequence: CASSLASGFNNEQFF.

This clone was seen more than once but under ten times. The chain recombines TRBV6-2 or TRBV6-3 with TRBJ2-7; D call uncertain. This CDR3 region has 12 residues. Trimming took off 0 bases at V and 2 bases at J, with 2 bases between the two ends. The V gene's germline CDR1 is MNHEY and CDR2 SVGEGT. In nucleotides, the CDR3 is TGTGCCAGCAGTTACTCAACCTACGAGCAGTACTTC. This encodes CASSYSTYEQYF.

V is TRBV11-2 and J is TRBJ1-1; the D gene is possibly TRBD1 (6 bases). CDR1 is SGHAT, CDR2 FQNNGV, per germline. V was pared by 5 bases and J by 2 bases, with 12 bases between. The CDR3 sequence is 14 residues long. CDR3 amino acids: CASSRGHSNTEAFF. CDR3 nucleotides: TGTGCCAGCAGCCGGGGACATTCAAACACTGAAGCTTTCTTT.

The rearrangement uses TRBV30 and TRBJ2-7, with D uncertain. CDR3 length equals 12 residues. CDR1 and CDR2 (germline): GTSNPN, SVGIG (reference sequence). V dropped 4 bases and J dropped 4 bases, with 11 bases sitting between them. CDR3 nucleotide sequence: TGTGCCTGGAATACTGTGAGTTACGAGCAGTACTTC. As protein: CAWNTVSYEQYF.

This clone turned up a few times. The chain combines TRBV15 with TRBJ1-2; 8 bases are a match to TRBD1. Looked up from germline, CDR1 is LNHNV and CDR2 is YYDKDF (reference sequence). V was pared by 4 bases and J by 4 bases, with 14 bases of the junction left unmatched. The CDR3 runs 17 residues. CDR3 protein: CATSIKPGQGTFYGYTF. Written as DNA, the CDR3 is TGTGCCACCAGCATCAAACCTGGACAGGGAACTTTCTATGGCTACACCTTC.

This clone has at least ten counts. This chain connects TRBV20-1 to TRBJ2-3, with D hard to call. The CDR3 consists of 15 residues. Germline V lookup: CDR1 DFQATT, CDR2 SNEGSKA (reference sequence). Trimming took 1 base from V and 0 from J, leaving 11 bases between them. The DNA of the CDR3 is TGCAGTGCTAGAGCTCAAATCCCTAGCACAGATACGCAGTATTTT. It codes for CSARAQIPSTDTQYF.

The chain uses TRBV4-1 and TRBJ2-7; 9 positions agree with TRBD1. The length of the CDR3 is 14 residues. J was trimmed by 4 bases and V by 3 bases; bases with no gene match: 4. CDR1 is MGHRA, CDR2 YSYEKL, per germline. The CDR3 nucleotides read TGCGCCAGCAGCCAGGACAGGGGAGATTACGAGCAGTACTTC. As protein: CASSQDRGDYEQYF.

About this clone itself: At one of its ends the junction is not consistent with the germline gene, which may arise from a read error. The rearrangement joins TRBV6-1 to TRBJ2-7, with TRBD2 matching over 8 bases. Looked up from germline, CDR1 is MNHNS and CDR2 is SASEGT. This CDR3 has 15 amino acids. This chain's CDR3 is CASREVRGTRVREYF. The CDR3 DNA follows: TGTGCCAGCAGAGAAGTTCGCGGGACTAGAGTTAGAGAGTACTTC.

CDR3: CASSQRGTDSYNEQFF. The CDR3 DNA follows: TGTGCCAGCAGCCAAAGAGGGACAGATTCCTACAATGAGCAGTTCTTC. This chain joins TRBV4-2 and TRBJ2-1; TRBD1 matches 7 bases. Losses at the gene ends were 2 bases for V and 1 base for J; bases not matched to a gene: 5. Per the germline V gene, CDR1 is LGHNA and CDR2 is YNFKEQ. The CDR3 runs 16 residues.

The chain recombines TRBV9 with TRBJ2-7; 7 nucleotides align to TRBD2. This CDR3 has 16 residues. CDR1 SGDLS and CDR2 YYNGEE come from the germline V gene. Germline trimming cut 0 bases from V and 0 bases from J; bases unmatched to any gene: 6. The CDR3 here is CASSVGIAGVSYEQYF. The DNA for the CDR3 is TGTGCCAGCAGCGTAGGTATAGCGGGTGTCTCCTACGAGCAGTACTTC.

In this sample, this clone turned up a few times. The chain carries TRBV6-1 and TRBJ2-2; 7 bases line up with TRBD2. The CDR3 is 13 amino acids. The germline CDR1 and CDR2 sequences are MNHNS and SASEGT. After removal of 10 bases from V and 5 bases from J, the junction contained 7 bases not matched to a gene. The CDR3 reads CAITMGGTGELFF. CDR3 nucleotide sequence: TGTGCCATCACCATGGGGGGGACCGGGGAGCTGTTTTTT.

The chain joins TRBV6-1 to TRBJ2-7, with 9 bases that match TRBD1. V lost 0 bases and J lost 2; bases outside the gene matches: 5. The CDR3 is made up of 16 amino acids. Germline V gives CDR1 MNHNS, CDR2 SASEGT. CDR3 protein: CASSEARWDRAYEQYF. Here the CDR3 DNA reads TGTGCCAGCAGTGAAGCGCGTTGGGACAGGGCCTACGAGCAGTACTTC.

The sample holds many counts of this clone. V and J are TRBV2 and TRBJ1-5; TRBD1 matches 7 bases. Germline loops: CDR1 SNHLY, CDR2 FYNNEI. V lost 11 bases and J lost 2; bases outside the gene matches: 6. The CDR3 is 13 residues long. CDR3: CACTGTGNQPQHF. Here the CDR3 DNA reads TGTGCCTGTACCGGGACAGGCAATCAGCCCCAGCATTTT.

This sequence joins TRBV9 and TRBJ1-6; no clear D gene. Per the germline V gene, CDR1 is SGDLS and CDR2 is YYNGEE. This CDR3 is built from 16 residues. The V end lost 8 bases, the J end lost 4 bases, and 19 bases lay between the germline ends. CDR3: CASGKAMGDYNSPLHF. CDR3 in DNA: TGTGCCAGTGGAAAAGCTATGGGCGATTATAATTCACCCCTCCACTTT.

This clone is medium-sized (0.01 to 0.1%) in the sample. The chain recombines TRBV20-1 with TRBJ1-5, with D possibly being TRBD1 (5 bases). The CDR3 extends over 15 amino acids. In germline, CDR1 is DFQATT, CDR2 SNEGSKA (reference sequence). V lost 2 bases and J lost 0, with 11 bases in between. The CDR3 here is CSARRGRYSNQPQHF. For the CDR3, the DNA is TGCAGTGCTAGAAGGGGCCGGTATAGCAATCAGCCCCAGCATTTT.

This clone has a count of ten or more. V and J are TRBV27 and TRBJ1-1; 8 nucleotides align to TRBD1. The CDR3 totals 16 residues. The germline V gene encodes CDR1 MNHEY and CDR2 SMNVEV (reference sequence). Trimming took 5 bases from V and 5 from J; bases not matched to a gene: 13. DNA of the CDR3: TGTGCCAGCAGTCTTAGTCCAGGGGGCGCGCGGACTGAAGCTTTCTTT. It encodes CASSLSPGGARTEAFF.

This clone occurred many times. The chain recombines TRBV5-1 with TRBJ1-1, with 7 bases matching TRBD1. The J segment lost 4 bases and the V segment lost 0 bases, leaving 6 bases of the junction unmatched. Germline values: CDR1 SGHRS, CDR2 YFSETQ. The CDR3 extends over 15 amino acids. The CDR3 bases are TGCGCCAGCAGCTTGGCGTCAGGGGGAAGCACTGAAGCTTTCTTT. This encodes CASSLASGGSTEAFF.

This clone came up many times. The J gene is TRBJ1-1, the V gene TRBV19, with D possibly TRBD1 on 5 matching bases. From germline, CDR1 is LNHDA and CDR2 SQIVND (reference sequence). The V end was cut by 3 bases, the J end by 2 bases, with 16 bases between. The CDR3 has 16 residues. CDR3 nucleotide sequence: TGTGCCAGTAGTATCGGGGCTATTGCTTCAAACACTGAAGCTTTCTTT. It encodes CASSIGAIASNTEAFF.

This clone was seen many times. The chain uses TRBV6-1 and TRBJ2-1; the match to TRBD1 covers 9 bases. CDR1 and CDR2 (germline): MNHNS, SASEGT. The CDR3 length is 15 residues. V was clipped by 6 bases and J by 1 base; unmatched bases: 4. CDR3 in DNA: TGTGCCAGCAGGACGGGACAGGGATCCTACAATGAGCAGTTCTTC. This codes for CASRTGQGSYNEQFF.

The gene calls are TRBV28 and TRBJ1-2, with unresolved D. Germline V gene lookup returns CDR1 MDHEN and CDR2 SYDVKM. V was trimmed by 6 bases and J by 6 bases, leaving 11 bases between them. This CDR3 contains 12 residues. The CDR3 protein is CASRSQTDGYTF. The CDR3, as DNA: TGTGCCAGCAGGTCCCAGACTGATGGCTACACCTTC.